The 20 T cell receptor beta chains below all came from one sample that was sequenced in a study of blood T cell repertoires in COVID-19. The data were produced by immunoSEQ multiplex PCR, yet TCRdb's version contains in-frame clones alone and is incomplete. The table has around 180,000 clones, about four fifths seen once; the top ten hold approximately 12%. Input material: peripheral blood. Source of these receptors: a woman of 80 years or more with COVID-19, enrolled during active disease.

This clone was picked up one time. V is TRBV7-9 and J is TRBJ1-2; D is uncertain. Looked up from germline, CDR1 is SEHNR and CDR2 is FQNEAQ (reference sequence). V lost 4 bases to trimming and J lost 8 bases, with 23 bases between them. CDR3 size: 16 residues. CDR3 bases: TGTGCCAGCAGCTCCTTCGCGTGGCAGGTAGACGTAGGCTACACCTTC. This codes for CASSSFAWQVDVGYTF.

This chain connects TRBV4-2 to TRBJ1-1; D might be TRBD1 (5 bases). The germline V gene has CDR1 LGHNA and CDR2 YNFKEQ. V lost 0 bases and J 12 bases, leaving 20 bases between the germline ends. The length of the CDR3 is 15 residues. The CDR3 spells CASSQDSRDPPLSFF. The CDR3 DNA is TGTGCCAGCAGCCAAGATTCCAGGGATCCTCCGCTGTCTTTCTTT.

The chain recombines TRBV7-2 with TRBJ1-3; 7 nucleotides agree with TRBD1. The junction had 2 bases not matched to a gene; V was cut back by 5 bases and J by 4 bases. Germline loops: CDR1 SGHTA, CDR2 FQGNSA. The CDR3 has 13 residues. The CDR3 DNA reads TGTGCCAGCAGCGCGACAGGGGGAAACACCATATATTTT. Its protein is CASSATGGNTIYF. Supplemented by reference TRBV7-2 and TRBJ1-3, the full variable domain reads GAGVSQSPSNKVTEKGKDVELRCDPISGHTALYWYRQSLGQGLEFLIYFQGNSAPDKSGLPSDRFSAERTGGSVSTLTIQRTQQEDSAVYLCASSATGGNTIYFGEGSWLTVV.

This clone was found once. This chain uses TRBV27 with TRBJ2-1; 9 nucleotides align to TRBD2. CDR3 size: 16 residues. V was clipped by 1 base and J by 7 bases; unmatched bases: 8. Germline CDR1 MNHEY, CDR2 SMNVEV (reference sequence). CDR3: CASSLWAGGPFNEQFF. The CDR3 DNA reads TGTGCCAGCAGTTTATGGGCGGGAGGGCCGTTTAATGAGCAGTTCTTC.

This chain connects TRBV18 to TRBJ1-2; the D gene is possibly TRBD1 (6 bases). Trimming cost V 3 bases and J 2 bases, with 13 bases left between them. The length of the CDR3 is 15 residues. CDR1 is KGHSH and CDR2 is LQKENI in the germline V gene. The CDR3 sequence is CASSPTGDVNYGYTF. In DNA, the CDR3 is TGTGCCAGCTCACCGACAGGCGACGTCAACTATGGCTACACCTTC.

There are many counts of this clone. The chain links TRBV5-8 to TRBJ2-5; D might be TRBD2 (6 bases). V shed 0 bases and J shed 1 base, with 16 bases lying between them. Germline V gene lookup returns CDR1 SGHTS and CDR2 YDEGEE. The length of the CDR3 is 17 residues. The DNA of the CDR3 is TGTGCCAGCAGCTTGGCGGTTGGAGGGGTCCGCCAAGAGACCCAGTACTTC. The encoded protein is CASSLAVGGVRQETQYF.

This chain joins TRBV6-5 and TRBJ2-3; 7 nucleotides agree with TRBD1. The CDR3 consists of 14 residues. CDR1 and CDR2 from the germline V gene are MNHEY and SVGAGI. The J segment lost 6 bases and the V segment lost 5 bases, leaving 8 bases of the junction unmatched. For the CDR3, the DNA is TGTGCCAGCAGTCCCCCGGGACAGAGGGATACGCAGTATTTT. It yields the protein CASSPPGQRDTQYF.

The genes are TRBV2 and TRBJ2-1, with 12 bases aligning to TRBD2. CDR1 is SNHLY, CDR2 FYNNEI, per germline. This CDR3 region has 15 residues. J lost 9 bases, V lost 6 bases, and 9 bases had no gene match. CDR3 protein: CASSSSSGRAREQFF. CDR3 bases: TGTGCCAGCAGCTCATCTAGCGGGAGGGCGCGTGAGCAGTTCTTC.

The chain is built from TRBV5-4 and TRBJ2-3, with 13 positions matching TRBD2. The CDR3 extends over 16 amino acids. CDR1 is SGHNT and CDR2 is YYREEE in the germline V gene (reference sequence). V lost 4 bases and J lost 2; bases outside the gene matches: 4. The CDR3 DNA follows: TGTGCCAGCAGCGGGGGACTAGCGGGGTTCACAGATACGCAGTATTTT. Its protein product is CASSGGLAGFTDTQYF.

CDR3 sequence: CASRPVIAGQETQYF. The CDR3 nucleotides read TGCGCCAGCAGGCCTGTGATAGCGGGGCAAGAGACCCAGTACTTC. The chain is built from TRBV5-1 and TRBJ2-5, with TRBD2 matching over 8 bases. Trimming at V came to 5 bases and at J to 2 bases, leaving 8 bases not matched to a gene. From germline, CDR1 is SGHRS and CDR2 YFSETQ. The CDR3 is 15 residues long.

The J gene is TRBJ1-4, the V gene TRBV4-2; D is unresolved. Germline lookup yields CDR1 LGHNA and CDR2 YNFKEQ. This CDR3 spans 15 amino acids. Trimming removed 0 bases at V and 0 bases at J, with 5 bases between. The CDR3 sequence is CASSQDPTTNEKLFF. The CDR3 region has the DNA TGTGCCAGCAGCCAAGATCCCACAACTAATGAAAAACTGTTTTTT.

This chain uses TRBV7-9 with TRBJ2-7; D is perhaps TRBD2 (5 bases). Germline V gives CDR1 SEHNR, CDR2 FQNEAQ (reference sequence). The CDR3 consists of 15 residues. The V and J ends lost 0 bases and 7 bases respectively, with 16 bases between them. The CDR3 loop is CASSLANSGLTEQYF. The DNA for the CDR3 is TGTGCCAGCAGCTTAGCGAACAGCGGATTGACAGAGCAGTACTTC.

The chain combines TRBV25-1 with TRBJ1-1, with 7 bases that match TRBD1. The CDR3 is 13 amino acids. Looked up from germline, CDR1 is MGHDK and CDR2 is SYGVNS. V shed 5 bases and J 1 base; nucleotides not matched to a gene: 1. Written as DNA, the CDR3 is TGTGCCAGCAGTAGGACAGGGAACACTGAAGCTTTCTTT. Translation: CASSRTGNTEAFF.

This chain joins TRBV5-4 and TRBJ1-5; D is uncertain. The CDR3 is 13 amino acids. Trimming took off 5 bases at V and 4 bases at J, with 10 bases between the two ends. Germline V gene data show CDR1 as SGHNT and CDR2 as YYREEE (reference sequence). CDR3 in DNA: TGTGCCAGCAGTTCTGGAGGTAATCAGCCCCAGCATTTT. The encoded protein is CASSSGGNQPQHF. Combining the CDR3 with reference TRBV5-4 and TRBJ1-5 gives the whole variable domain ETGVTQSPTHLIKTRGQQVTLRCSSQSGHNTVSWYQQALGQGPQFIFQYYREEENGRGNFPPRFSGLQFPNYSSELNVNALELDDSALYLCASSSGGNQPQHFGDGTRLSIL.

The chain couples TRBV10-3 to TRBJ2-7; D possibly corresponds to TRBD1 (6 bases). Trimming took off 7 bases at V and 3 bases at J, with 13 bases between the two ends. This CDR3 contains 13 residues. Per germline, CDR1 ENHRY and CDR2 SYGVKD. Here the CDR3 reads CAITPDRNYEQYF. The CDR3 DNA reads TGTGCCATCACCCCCGACAGGAACTACGAGCAGTACTTC.

CDR3 bases: TGTGCCAGCAGTTTGGTAGGGGAACTGTTTTTT. The encoded protein is CASSLVGELFF. The V gene is TRBV28, the J gene TRBJ1-4, with TRBD1 as a possible D gene (5 bases). This CDR3 has 11 residues. Germline CDR1 is MDHEN and CDR2 is SYDVKM. V was shortened by 3 bases and J by 12 bases, with 8 bases between the two germline ends.

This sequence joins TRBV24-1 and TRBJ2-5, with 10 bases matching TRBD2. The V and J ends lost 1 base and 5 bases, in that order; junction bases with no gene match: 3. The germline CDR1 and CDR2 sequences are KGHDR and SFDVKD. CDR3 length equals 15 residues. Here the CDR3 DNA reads TGTGCCACCAGTGATTTAGCGGGGGGGCGCGAGACCCAGTACTTC. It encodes CATSDLAGGRETQYF.

The CDR3 DNA reads TGTGCCAGCAGTGAAGGGACAGGTAATCAGCCCCAGCATTTT. Its translation is CASSEGTGNQPQHF. This chain uses TRBV2 with TRBJ1-5, with 7 bases matching TRBD1. The CDR3 loop spans 14 amino acids. The germline V gene encodes CDR1 SNHLY and CDR2 FYNNEI. Germline trimming cut 1 base from V and 4 bases from J; bases unmatched to any gene: 1.

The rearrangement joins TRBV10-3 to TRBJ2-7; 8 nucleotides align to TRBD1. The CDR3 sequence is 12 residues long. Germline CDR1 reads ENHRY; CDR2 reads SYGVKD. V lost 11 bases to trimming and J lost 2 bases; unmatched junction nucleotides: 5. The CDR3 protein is CAAQGVTYEQYF. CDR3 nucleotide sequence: TGTGCCGCACAGGGGGTTACCTACGAGCAGTACTTC.

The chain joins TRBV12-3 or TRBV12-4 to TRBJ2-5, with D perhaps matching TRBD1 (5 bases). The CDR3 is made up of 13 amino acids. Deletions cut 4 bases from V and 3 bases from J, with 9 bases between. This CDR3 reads CASSSGQEETQYF. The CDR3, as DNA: TGTGCCAGCAGTTCCGGACAAGAAGAGACCCAGTACTTC.